This TCR beta chain originates from a study of blood T cell repertoires in COVID-19. At the level of the study: T cells, B-cell-depleted T cells, or PBMCs supplied cDNA or gDNA.

Germline-derived CDR1 and CDR2 are SNHLY and FYNNEI. The CDR3 runs 11 residues. With 6 bases removed from V and 8 bases from J, the gap between germline ends came to 10 bases. The study drew participants aged about 18 to 89 years from approximately 23 US areas. Which cohort a participant joined came from the clinical history participants gave. Each recovered donor of Cohort 3 presented with two negative PCRs, clearance, or symptom resolution. Produced via immunoSEQ multiplex PCR; TCRdb's table is partial and in-frame only. Among around 260,000 clones listed, approximately 83% were seen once. This clone was counted between two and nine times.

The sequenced sample was PBMCs or T cells enriched from blood (not recorded which). The chain carries TRBV2 and TRBJ1-2; D ambiguous. This clonotype was obtained from a woman aged 25 to 45 who had recovered from COVID-19. The CDR3 is CASRPGGGYTF. For the CDR3, the DNA is TGTGCCAGCAGACCCGGAGGAGGCTACACCTTC.